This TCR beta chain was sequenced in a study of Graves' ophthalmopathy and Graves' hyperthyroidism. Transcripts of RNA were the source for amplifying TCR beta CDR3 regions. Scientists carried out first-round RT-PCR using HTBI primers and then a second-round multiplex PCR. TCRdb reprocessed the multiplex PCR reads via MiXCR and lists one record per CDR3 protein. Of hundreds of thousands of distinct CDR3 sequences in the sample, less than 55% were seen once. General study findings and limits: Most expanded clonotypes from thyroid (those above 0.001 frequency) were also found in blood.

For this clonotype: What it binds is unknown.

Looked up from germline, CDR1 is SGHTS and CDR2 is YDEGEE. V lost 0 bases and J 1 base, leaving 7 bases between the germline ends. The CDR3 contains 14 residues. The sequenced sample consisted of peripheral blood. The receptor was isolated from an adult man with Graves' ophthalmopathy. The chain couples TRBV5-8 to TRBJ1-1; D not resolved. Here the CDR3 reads CASSLEQRNTEAFF. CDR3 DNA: TGTGCCAGCAGCTTGGAACAGAGGAACACTGAAGCTTTCTTT.